What follows are 30 T cell receptor beta chains derived from one specimen sequenced in a study of blood T cell repertoires in COVID-19. Clones were read by immunoSEQ multiplex PCR, and TCRdb kept only the in-frame ones, dropping some. The sample holds some 250,000 clones; 70% to 85% are singletons and the top ten take approximately 9.4%. Sequencing input: peripheral blood. Source of these receptors: a woman aged 80 or over with acute or convalescent COVID-19.

The chain combines TRBV30 with TRBJ1-5; 7 bases line up with TRBD1. CDR1 and CDR2 from the germline V gene are GTSNPN and SVGIG (reference sequence). CDR3 length: 18 residues. The V segment lost 1 base and the J segment 7 bases; nucleotides outside the gene matches: 19. The CDR3 region is CAWSALSIWRGRGQPQHF. The DNA of the CDR3 is TGTGCCTGGAGTGCGTTATCAATTTGGAGGGGGCGAGGGCAGCCCCAGCATTTT.

The chain employs TRBV5-4 and TRBJ1-4; D is perhaps TRBD1 (6 bases). CDR1 and CDR2 from the germline V gene are SGHNT and YYREEE (reference sequence). The CDR3 runs to 17 residues. Trimming left V 0 bases short and J 4 bases short, with 16 bases between. The CDR3 protein is CASSLGGTGSGNEKLFF. In DNA form, the CDR3 reads TGTGCCAGCAGCTTGGGGGGAACAGGGTCCGGTAATGAAAAACTGTTTTTT. Drawing the rest from reference TRBV5-4 and TRBJ1-4, the complete variable domain is ETGVTQSPTHLIKTRGQQVTLRCSSQSGHNTVSWYQQALGQGPQFIFQYYREEENGRGNFPPRFSGLQFPNYSSELNVNALELDDSALYLCASSLGGTGSGNEKLFFGSGTQLSVL.

The J gene is TRBJ2-7, the V gene TRBV3-1 (or the pseudogene TRBV3-2); TRBD2 matches 10 bases. CDR1 and CDR2 from the germline V gene are LGHDT and YNNKEL (reference sequence). The CDR3 totals 17 residues. V trimming: 4 bases; J trimming: 0 bases; junction bases outside the gene matches: 9. For the CDR3, the DNA is TGTGCCAGCAGCCGGCCGGGACTAGCGCCGAGCTCCTACGAGCAGTACTTC. Its translation: CASSRPGLAPSSYEQYF.

CDR3 sequence (DNA): TGTGCCAGCTGTAAAGAAAGGGCCGCACGGGGTTACGAGCAGTACTTC. This translates into CASCKERAARGYEQYF. The V and J genes are TRBV28 and TRBJ2-7, with D tentatively TRBD2 (5 bases). This CDR3 region has 16 residues. Germline CDR1 is MDHEN and CDR2 is SYDVKM. V shed 8 bases and J shed 4 bases, with 24 bases lying between them.

This clone was seen a single time. V usage is TRBV5-8 and J usage is TRBJ1-4; no reliable D call. Germline lookup yields CDR1 SGHTS and CDR2 YDEGEE. This CDR3 has 15 amino acids. The ends were cut back, 1 base at V and 0 bases at J, with 7 bases in the middle. CDR3 bases: TGTGCCAGCAGCTTGAATCGTCCAACTAATGAAAAACTGTTTTTT. Amino acids: CASSLNRPTNEKLFF.

The V gene is TRBV7-3, the J gene TRBJ2-1, with 7 bases that match TRBD1. V shed 4 bases, J shed 8 bases, and the junction held 14 bases outside the gene matches. The CDR3 covers 16 residues. The V gene's germline CDR1 is SGHTA and CDR2 FQGTGA. The CDR3 sequence: CASSSLLRQGWHEQFF. The CDR3 DNA is TGTGCCAGCAGCTCCCTCCTCAGACAGGGTTGGCATGAGCAGTTCTTC.

The V and J genes are TRBV3-1 (or the pseudogene TRBV3-2) and TRBJ2-7; 12 nucleotides agree with TRBD1. CDR1 and CDR2 from the germline V gene are LGHDT and YNNKEL (reference sequence). This CDR3 has 15 residues. Trimming cost V 6 bases and J 2 bases; bases outside gene matches: 5. For the CDR3, the DNA is TGTGCCAGCAGTCCCGGGACAGGGGGCCCCTACGAGCAGTACTTC. It is translated as CASSPGTGGPYEQYF.

This clone was seen only a few times. The rearrangement joins TRBV27 to TRBJ1-5, with 9 nucleotides matching TRBD1. V lost 6 bases, J lost 4 bases, and 13 bases stayed unmatched. The germline V gene encodes CDR1 MNHEY and CDR2 SMNVEV (reference sequence). The CDR3 covers 17 residues. The CDR3 DNA sequence: TGTGCCAGCAGGATGACGGGGACAGGGTTAGGGAATCAGCCCCAGCATTTT. It codes for CASRMTGTGLGNQPQHF.

This clone was detected only a few times. The V and J genes are TRBV28 and TRBJ1-1, with no clear D. The germline V and J ends were trimmed by 3 bases and 11 bases, with 10 bases remaining between them. Germline V CDR1 and CDR2: MDHEN, SYDVKM. This CDR3 region has 11 residues. CDR3 amino acids: CASSLRLDAFF. The CDR3 DNA follows: TGTGCCAGCAGTTTGAGGCTCGATGCTTTCTTT.

This sequence joins TRBV5-5 and TRBJ1-2; D is possibly TRBD1 (5 bases). V lost 4 bases and J 7 bases, leaving 17 bases between the germline ends. The CDR3 has 14 residues. Germline CDR1 is SGHKS and CDR2 is YYEKEE (reference sequence). The CDR3 loop is CASSLADSISGYTF. CDR3 in DNA: TGTGCCAGCAGCCTTGCCGACAGTATTAGTGGCTACACCTTC.

The chain uses TRBV5-1 and TRBJ1-6; D is unclear. Trimming left V 0 bases short and J 4 bases short, with 8 bases between. Germline V gene lookup returns CDR1 SGHRS and CDR2 YFSETQ. The CDR3 runs to 15 residues. The CDR3: CASSLEEHYNSPLHF. The CDR3 region has the DNA TGCGCCAGCAGCTTGGAAGAGCATTATAATTCACCCCTCCACTTT.

J is TRBJ1-3 and V is TRBV18; a possible D gene is TRBD1 (5 bases). V lost 3 bases to trimming and J lost 1 base, with 7 bases between them. CDR1 and CDR2 (germline): KGHSH, LQKENI. The CDR3 extends over 14 amino acids. CDR3 in amino acids: CASSPGGSGNTIYF. Written as DNA, the CDR3 is TGTGCCAGCTCACCCGGGGGGTCTGGAAACACCATATATTTT. Combining the CDR3 with reference TRBV18 and TRBJ1-3 gives the whole variable domain NAGVMQNPRHLVRRRGQEARLRCSPMKGHSHVYWYRQLPEEGLKFMVYLQKENIIDESGMPKERFSAEFPKEGPSILRIQQVVRGDSAAYFCASSPGGSGNTIYFGEGSWLTVV.

The chain couples TRBV11-2 to TRBJ2-5; the D gene is possibly TRBD2 (6 bases). Germline lookup yields CDR1 SGHAT and CDR2 FQNNGV. The CDR3 sequence is 16 residues long. V was pared by 5 bases and J by 5 bases, with 21 bases between. CDR3 loop: CASSTSLGGGQETQYF. The CDR3 DNA is TGTGCCAGCAGCACTTCCCTCGGGGGAGGCCAGGAGACCCAGTACTTC.

This rearrangement joins TRBV5-6 to TRBJ2-7, with TRBD1 matching over 7 bases. CDR1 SGHDT and CDR2 YYEEEE come from the germline V gene. The CDR3 contains 14 residues. The ends lost 4 bases at V and 7 bases at J; junction bases unmatched: 11. The CDR3 here is CASSHGDSLGEQYF. CDR3 bases: TGTGCCAGCAGCCATGGGGACAGCTTGGGGGAGCAGTACTTC.

The chain couples TRBV3-1 (or the pseudogene TRBV3-2) to TRBJ1-3, with D tentatively TRBD1 (6 bases). Germline values: CDR1 LGHDT, CDR2 YNNKEL (reference sequence). Deletions cut 4 bases from V and 0 bases from J, with 10 bases between. The CDR3 length is 15 residues. CDR3 sequence: CASSPGTHSGNTIYF. The CDR3 DNA follows: TGTGCCAGCAGCCCGGGGACACACTCTGGAAACACCATATATTTT.

The V and J genes are TRBV9 and TRBJ1-5; 7 bases line up with TRBD1. This CDR3 region has 14 residues. V gave up 2 bases and J gave up 5 bases; unmatched junction bases: 4. Germline V lookup: CDR1 SGDLS, CDR2 YYNGEE. CDR3 region: CASSVLGGDQPQHF. For the CDR3, the DNA is TGTGCCAGCAGCGTTTTAGGGGGCGATCAGCCCCAGCATTTT.

The table lists this clone with a few counts. This sequence joins TRBV5-1 and TRBJ1-2, with D perhaps TRBD1 (5 bases). V was clipped by 4 bases and J by 6 bases, with 16 bases between them. Germline V gene data show CDR1 as SGHRS and CDR2 as YFSETQ. This CDR3 has 14 residues. CDR3 residues: CASSRVQGIDGYTF. The CDR3 DNA sequence: TGCGCCAGCAGCAGGGTTCAGGGAATCGATGGCTACACCTTC.

The chain carries TRBV10-3 and TRBJ2-3, with 11 bases fitting TRBD2. The V and J ends lost 6 bases and 6 bases, in that order; junction bases with no gene match: 5. The CDR3 length is 14 residues. CDR1 ENHRY and CDR2 SYGVKD come from the germline V gene. DNA for the CDR3: TGTGCCATCAGCAGACTAGCGGGGTTGGATACGCAGTATTTT. It encodes CAISRLAGLDTQYF.

This chain connects TRBV3-1 (or the pseudogene TRBV3-2) to TRBJ2-7; D is uncertain. CDR3 size: 14 residues. Looked up from germline, CDR1 is LGHDT and CDR2 is YNNKEL (reference sequence). Deletions cut 2 bases from V and 6 bases from J, with 14 bases between. CDR3 amino acids: CASSQSFLPSEQYF. The CDR3 coding sequence is TGTGCCAGCAGCCAATCATTTCTCCCGAGCGAGCAGTACTTC.

The V gene is TRBV18, the J gene TRBJ2-1; D is perhaps TRBD1 (6 bases). Germline V gene lookup returns CDR1 KGHSH and CDR2 LQKENI. V gave up 4 bases and J gave up 6 bases, with 10 bases separating them. The CDR3 is 13 residues long. The CDR3 region is CASSLGTTNEQFF. The DNA of the CDR3 is TGTGCCAGCTCACTCGGGACAACCAATGAGCAGTTCTTC.

The CDR3 reads CASTHGAGTGFTF. CDR3 sequence (DNA): TGTGCCAGCACCCACGGGGCAGGGACAGGCTTTACCTTC. The V and J genes are TRBV12-3 or TRBV12-4 and TRBJ1-2; 8 nucleotides line up with TRBD1. This CDR3 spans 13 amino acids. Losses at the gene ends were 7 bases for V and 14 bases for J; bases not matched to a gene: 15.

This chain joins TRBV18 and TRBJ1-4, with 7 bases identical to TRBD1. V shed 6 bases and J 5 bases; nucleotides not matched to a gene: 3. The CDR3 contains 13 residues. CDR1 is KGHSH, CDR2 LQKENI, per germline. As DNA, the CDR3 is TGTGCCAGCTCGGACAGGTTGAATGAAAAACTGTTTTTT. Its protein is CASSDRLNEKLFF.

To note about this clone: One end of the junction fails to match germline, which may point to a read error. The chain is built from TRBV3-1 (or the pseudogene TRBV3-2) and TRBJ2-5; D gene ambiguous. Germline V gene data show CDR1 as LGHDT and CDR2 as YNNKEL (reference sequence). The CDR3 extends over 15 amino acids. Written as DNA, the CDR3 is TGTGCCAGCAGCCAAAACGGTCTATTTCAAGAGCCCCAGTACTTC. This translates into CASSQNGLFQEPQYF.

V usage is TRBV6-5 and J usage is TRBJ2-3; D is perhaps TRBD1 (5 bases). The length of the CDR3 is 15 residues. Trimming took 2 bases from V and 1 from J, leaving 10 bases between them. Germline lookup yields CDR1 MNHEY and CDR2 SVGAGI. CDR3 sequence (DNA): TGTGCCAGCAGTTACGGGGCACTCGGCACAGATACGCAGTATTTT. Its translation is CASSYGALGTDTQYF.

The chain recombines TRBV28 with TRBJ1-5; a weak D match, TRBD1 (6 bases). The germline V and J ends were trimmed by 2 bases and 7 bases, with 12 bases remaining between them. From germline, CDR1 is MDHEN and CDR2 SYDVKM. The CDR3 runs to 14 residues. For the CDR3, the DNA is TGTGCCAGCAGTTTAGGGCAGGGGCCCCAGCCCCAGCATTTT. This gives the protein CASSLGQGPQPQHF. Combining the CDR3 with reference TRBV28 and TRBJ1-5 gives the whole variable domain DVKVTQSSRYLVKRTGEKVFLECVQDMDHENMFWYRQDPGLGLRLIYFSYDVKMKEKGDIPEGYSVSREKKERFSLILESASTNQTSMYLCASSLGQGPQPQHFGDGTRLSIL.

The gene calls are TRBV9 and TRBJ1-4, with 7 bases that match TRBD1. CDR3 length: 16 residues. The V segment lost 2 bases and the J segment 0 bases; nucleotides outside the gene matches: 4. From germline, CDR1 is SGDLS and CDR2 YYNGEE. The CDR3 nucleotides read TGTGCCAGCAGCGTGACAGGGTTGTCAACTAATGAAAAACTGTTTTTT. This encodes CASSVTGLSTNEKLFF.

The chain uses TRBV5-1 and TRBJ1-2; perhaps TRBD1 as D (6 bases). Germline V gene lookup returns CDR1 SGHRS and CDR2 YFSETQ. CDR3 length: 16 amino acids. V lost 2 bases to trimming and J lost 2 bases, with 16 bases between them. DNA of the CDR3: TGCGCCAGCAGCTTAGGGGGTTCGGGACCCAACTATGGCTACACCTTC. Its translation is CASSLGGSGPNYGYTF.

The rearrangement joins TRBV11-3 to TRBJ2-1; 8 positions agree with TRBD2. CDR3 length: 15 residues. CDR1 is SGHNT and CDR2 is YENEEA in the germline V gene. Unmatched junction bases numbered 12, after V lost 5 bases and J lost 9 bases. The CDR3 DNA follows: TGTGCCAGCAGCCCTGGGGGGCTAGCGGGTATTGAGCAGTTCTTC. Translating gives CASSPGGLAGIEQFF.

For this clone: The sample holds other DNA sequences that translate to the same CDR3. J is TRBJ1-2 and V is TRBV28, with 9 positions matching TRBD1. V lost 3 bases and J lost 3; bases outside the gene matches: 2. The CDR3 sequence is 14 residues long. In germline, CDR1 is MDHEN, CDR2 SYDVKM. The CDR3, as DNA: TGTGCCAGCAGTTTGACAGGGGGATACTATGGCTACACCTTC. This encodes CASSLTGGYYGYTF.

V is TRBV10-3 and J is TRBJ2-1, with D maybe TRBD2 (5 bases). CDR3 length: 11 residues. V lost 7 bases and J lost 5, with 6 bases in between. Germline CDR1 reads ENHRY; CDR2 reads SYGVKD. The CDR3 here is CAINGNNEQFF. CDR3 nucleotide sequence: TGTGCCATCAACGGGAACAATGAGCAGTTCTTC.